Shown below are 20 T cell receptor beta chains from a single sample sequenced in a study of cytotoxic CD8 clonotypes in ibrutinib-treated CLL. Generated by immunoSEQ multiplex PCR, the TCRdb table keeps only in-frame clones and is missing some. This sample yields fewer than 400,000 clones, of which 67% are seen a single time; around 6.5% belongs to the top ten. The sample was PBMCs, taken after 36 months of ibrutinib treatment. The receptors come from a human donor with chronic lymphocytic leukemia.

The CDR3, as DNA: TGTGCCAGCAGTGACTCACAGCCCTTCTCTGGAAACACCATATATTTT. This sequence encodes CASSDSQPFSGNTIYF. The chain is built from TRBV6-4 and TRBJ1-3, with D unclear. CDR3 length: 16 amino acids. Trimming took off 0 bases at V and 0 bases at J, with 9 bases between the two ends. CDR1 and CDR2 from the germline V gene are MRHNA and SNTAGT.

The V gene is TRBV27, the J gene TRBJ2-7; 8 positions match TRBD1. V lost 1 base and J lost 1; bases outside the gene matches: 9. This CDR3 has 17 amino acids. The germline V gene has CDR1 MNHEY and CDR2 SMNVEV (reference sequence). DNA for the CDR3: TGTGCCAGCAGTTTATTTGGCCAGGGGGCGAATTCCTACGAGCAGTACTTC. Its protein product is CASSLFGQGANSYEQYF.

J is TRBJ2-4 and V is TRBV5-1; 9 positions agree with TRBD2. The CDR3 is 17 amino acids. Germline values: CDR1 SGHRS, CDR2 YFSETQ. J gave up 4 bases and V 0 bases, and 8 bases lay outside the gene matches. The CDR3 DNA follows: TGCGCCAGCAGCTTGGTCCTGGCGGGAGGGGTAAAAAACATTCAGTACTTC. This gives the protein CASSLVLAGGVKNIQYF.

CDR3 in amino acids: CASSVDVGHTIYF. CDR3 bases: TGTGCCAGCAGCGTAGACGTGGGGCACACCATATATTTT. The chain uses TRBV9 and TRBJ1-3, with D maybe TRBD1 (5 bases). The CDR3 totals 13 residues. V gave up 0 bases and J gave up 8 bases, with 9 bases separating them. Germline values: CDR1 SGDLS, CDR2 YYNGEE.

The CDR3 region is CASSTTGAKGGYTF. The CDR3 region has the DNA TGCGCCAGCAGCACAACAGGGGCCAAGGGTGGCTACACCTTC. This chain joins TRBV5-1 and TRBJ1-2; 7 positions agree with TRBD1. Per the germline V gene, CDR1 is SGHRS and CDR2 is YFSETQ. V gave up 4 bases and J gave up 7 bases; unmatched junction bases: 10. The CDR3 runs to 14 residues.

The CDR3 sequence is CASSTLASGELFF. CDR3 nucleotide sequence: TGTGCCAGCAGCACCCTGGCTTCCGGGGAGCTGTTTTTT. This rearrangement joins TRBV11-1 to TRBJ2-2, with D unclear. V lost 5 bases and J 6 bases, leaving 10 bases between the germline ends. The CDR3 consists of 13 residues. CDR1 and CDR2 (germline): SGHAT, FQDESV (reference sequence). The complete variable domain, with remaining parts taken from reference TRBV11-1 and TRBJ2-2, reads EAEVAQSPRYKITEKSQAVAFWCDPISGHATLYWYRQILGQGPELLVQFQDESVVDDSQLPKDRFSAERLKGVDSTLKIQPAELGDSAMYLCASSTLASGELFFGEGSRLTVL.

The chain recombines TRBV2 with TRBJ1-2; D may be TRBD1 (5 bases). Per germline, CDR1 SNHLY and CDR2 FYNNEI. Between the trimmed V and J ends, which lost 2 bases and 2 bases, there was a span of 9 bases. The CDR3 sequence is 14 residues long. In DNA form, the CDR3 reads TGTGCCAGCAGTGAAAGGGGCTCCAACTATGGCTACACCTTC. Amino acids: CASSERGSNYGYTF.

In regard to this clone: This sample also contains other DNA sequences that code for the same CDR3. V gene TRBV7-6 combines with J gene TRBJ2-1; D remains unclear. This CDR3 region has 15 residues. CDR1 SGHVS and CDR2 FNYEAQ come from the germline V gene. V lost 0 bases, J lost 2 bases, and 8 bases lay in between. CDR3: CASSLAGNPYNEQFF. CDR3 nucleotides: TGTGCCAGCAGCTTAGCGGGCAACCCCTACAATGAGCAGTTCTTC.

This chain connects TRBV7-3 to TRBJ2-5; D may correspond to TRBD1 or TRBD2 (5 bases each). Germline V gene lookup returns CDR1 SGHTA and CDR2 FQGTGA. V lost 2 bases, J lost 4 bases, and 8 bases lay in between. This CDR3 region has 13 residues. This CDR3 reads CASSLGTRETQYF. CDR3 DNA sequence: TGTGCCAGCAGCTTAGGGACGCGAGAGACCCAGTACTTC.

The chain uses TRBV6-5 and TRBJ2-1; D remains ambiguous. The germline gives CDR1 MNHEY, CDR2 SVGAGI. Deletions cut 6 bases from V and 10 bases from J, with 10 bases between. CDR3 length: 11 amino acids. This chain's CDR3 is CASRLELEQFF. CDR3 nucleotide sequence: TGTGCCAGCAGATTAGAACTGGAGCAGTTCTTC.

This chain connects TRBV2 to TRBJ2-7, with 12 nucleotides matching TRBD1. V lost 5 bases and J lost 7; bases outside the gene matches: 12. CDR1 and CDR2 from the germline V gene are SNHLY and FYNNEI. There are 16 residues in the CDR3. CDR3 region: CASSIPSGQGAWEQYF. The CDR3 DNA sequence: TGTGCCAGCAGTATCCCCTCGGGACAGGGGGCTTGGGAGCAGTACTTC.

This clone was counted only a few times. This chain joins TRBV6-5 and TRBJ2-2, with 7 nucleotides matching TRBD1. Germline CDR1 reads MNHEY; CDR2 reads SVGAGI. The CDR3 totals 14 residues. Trimming removed 8 bases from V and 0 bases from J; junction bases left unmatched: 3. The CDR3 spells CASRQGANTGELFF. The CDR3 nucleotides are TGTGCCAGCCGACAGGGCGCGAACACCGGGGAGCTGTTTTTT.

This clone showed up just a few times. This chain links TRBV29-1 with TRBJ1-5, with TRBD1 identical over 8 bases. In germline, CDR1 is SQVTM, CDR2 ANQGSEA. The CDR3 is made up of 12 amino acids. The trim removed 4 bases at V and 6 bases at J, leaving 2 bases unmatched. The CDR3 nucleotides read TGCAGCGTTGGGACAGGGAGTCAGCCCCAGCATTTT. This encodes CSVGTGSQPQHF.

For this clone: In the same sample, other DNA sequences code for this CDR3. The V and J genes are TRBV4-1 and TRBJ2-5; D remains ambiguous. V gave up 1 base and J gave up 5 bases, with 8 bases separating them. This CDR3 comprises 13 residues. CDR1 and CDR2 (germline): MGHRA, YSYEKL. The DNA of the CDR3 is TGCGCCAGCAGCCAAGTCGTATTGGAGACCCAGTACTTC. Translation: CASSQVVLETQYF.

V gene TRBV5-1 combines with J gene TRBJ2-2; unclear D gene. Germline-derived CDR1 and CDR2 are SGHRS and YFSETQ. The germline V and J ends were trimmed by 2 bases and 4 bases, with 15 bases remaining between them. CDR3 length equals 16 residues. The CDR3: CASSFRPSTPTGELFF. CDR3 sequence (DNA): TGCGCCAGCAGCTTTAGACCATCCACCCCCACCGGGGAGCTGTTTTTT.

Here the CDR3 reads CASSPRGGTGNTIYF. The CDR3 coding sequence is TGTGCCAGCAGCCCACGGGGGGGCACTGGAAACACCATATATTTT. This chain links TRBV7-2 with TRBJ1-3, with D tentatively TRBD1 (6 bases). The CDR3 covers 15 residues. Trimming removed 5 bases at V and 2 bases at J, with 13 bases between. The germline V gene has CDR1 SGHTA and CDR2 FQGNSA.

V gene TRBV6-5 combines with J gene TRBJ2-1; no definite D call. Trimming left V 7 bases short and J 0 bases short, with 10 bases between. The CDR3 loop spans 14 amino acids. Germline V gene sequence: CDR1 MNHEY, CDR2 SVGAGI. As DNA, the CDR3 is TGTGCCAGCATGCAACCCCACTCCTACAATGAGCAGTTCTTC. It is translated as CASMQPHSYNEQFF.

The sample holds a few counts of this clone. The V call is TRBV25-1, the J call TRBJ2-2; D is undetermined. The CDR3 extends over 15 amino acids. Germline CDR1 is MGHDK and CDR2 is SYGVNS. V shed 4 bases and J shed 4 bases, with 13 bases lying between them. CDR3 sequence: CASSAIVGFTGELFF. In DNA, the CDR3 is TGTGCCAGCAGTGCCATAGTGGGATTCACCGGGGAGCTGTTTTTT. Full variable domain (missing parts from reference TRBV25-1 and TRBJ2-2): EADIYQTPRYLVIGTGKKITLECSQTMGHDKMYWYQQDPGMELHLIHYSYGVNSTEKGDLSSESTVSRIRTEHFPLTLESARPSHTSQYLCASSAIVGFTGELFFGEGSRLTVL.

V usage is TRBV5-1 and J usage is TRBJ1-6, with 8 nucleotides matching TRBD1. The CDR3 totals 15 residues. J was trimmed by 15 bases and V by 4 bases; bases with no gene match: 15. Germline CDR1 and CDR2: SGHRS and YFSETQ. CDR3 DNA sequence: TGCGCCAGCAGCCCTGGACACAGGACAGGGAATAACCTCCACTTT. It specifies CASSPGHRTGNNLHF. The full variable domain, with the rest looked up from reference TRBV5-1 and TRBJ1-6, is KAGVTQTPRYLIKTRGQQVTLSCSPISGHRSVSWYQQTPGQGLQFLFEYFSETQRNKGNFPGRFSGRQFSNSRSEMNVSTLELGDSALYLCASSPGHRTGNNLHFGNGTRLTVT.

This clone showed up just a few times. This rearrangement joins TRBV5-1 to TRBJ2-7, with D possibly TRBD2 on 6 matching bases. CDR1 is SGHRS, CDR2 YFSETQ, per germline. CDR3 length: 13 residues. Trimming stripped 4 bases from V and 3 bases from J, with 11 bases between. The CDR3 DNA reads as TGCGCCAGCAGCACGGGACTCGACTACGAGCAGTACTTC. As protein: CASSTGLDYEQYF.